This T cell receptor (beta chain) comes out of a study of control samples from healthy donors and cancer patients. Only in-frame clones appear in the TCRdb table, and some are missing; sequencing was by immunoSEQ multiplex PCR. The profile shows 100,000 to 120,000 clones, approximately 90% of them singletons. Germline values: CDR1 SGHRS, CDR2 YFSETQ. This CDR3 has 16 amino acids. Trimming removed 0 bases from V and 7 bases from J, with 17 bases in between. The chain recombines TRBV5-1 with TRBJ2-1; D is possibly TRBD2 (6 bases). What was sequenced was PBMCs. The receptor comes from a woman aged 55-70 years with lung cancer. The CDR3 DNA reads TGCGCCAGCAGCTTGGATGCACTAGCTACGGGTAATGAGCAGTTCTTC. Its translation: CASSLDALATGNEQFF. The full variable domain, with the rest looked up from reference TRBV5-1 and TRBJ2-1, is KAGVTQTPRYLIKTRGQQVTLSCSPISGHRSVSWYQQTPGQGLQFLFEYFSETQRNKGNFPGRFSGRQFSNSRSEMNVSTLELGDSALYLCASSLDALATGNEQFFGPGTRLTVL.